This entry features one TCR beta chain sequence. Its antigen is not identified. The V and J ends lost 9 bases and 4 bases respectively, with 25 bases between them. This CDR3 comprises 16 residues. From germline, CDR1 is MNHGY and CDR2 SAAAGT. These data originate in a study of cytomegalovirus exposure and HLA in healthy donors. The study, taken as a whole, reports: Evidence from a later analysis indicated that most CMV-associated TCR beta chains looked HLA-restricted.

Primers included in the PCR were 60 Vbeta and 13 Jbeta primers. Profiling relied on immunoSEQ multiplex PCR, and the TCRdb table lists in-frame clones only, not all of them. The top ten hold less than 1.2% of the sample, which has 200,000 to 250,000 clones, roughly 89% seen once. The J gene is TRBJ2-7, the V gene TRBV6-8; maybe TRBD2 (6 bases). This TCR came from a woman aged 18-35 years in good health and CMV-seronegative. Specimen: PBMCs. The CDR3: CARKGRGRGFEYEQYF. The CDR3 DNA follows: TGTGCCAGGAAAGGACGTGGACGGGGGTTCGAGTACGAGCAGTACTTC.